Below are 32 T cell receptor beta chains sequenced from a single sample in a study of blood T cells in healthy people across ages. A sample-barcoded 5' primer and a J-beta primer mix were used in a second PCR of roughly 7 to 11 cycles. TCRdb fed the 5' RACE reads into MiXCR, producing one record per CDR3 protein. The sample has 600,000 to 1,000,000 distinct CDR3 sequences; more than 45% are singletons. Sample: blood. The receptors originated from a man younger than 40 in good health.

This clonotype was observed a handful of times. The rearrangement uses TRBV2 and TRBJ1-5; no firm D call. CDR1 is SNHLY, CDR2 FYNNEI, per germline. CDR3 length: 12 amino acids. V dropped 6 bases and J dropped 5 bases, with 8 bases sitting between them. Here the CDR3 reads CASSLQDQPQHF. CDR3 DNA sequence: TGTGCCAGCAGCCTCCAAGATCAGCCCCAGCATTTT. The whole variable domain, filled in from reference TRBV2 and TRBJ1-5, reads EPEVTQTPSHQVTQMGQEVILRCVPISNHLYFYWYRQILGQKVEFLVSFYNNEISEKSEIFDDQFSVERPDGSNFTLKIRSTKLEDSAMYFCASSLQDQPQHFGDGTRLSIL.

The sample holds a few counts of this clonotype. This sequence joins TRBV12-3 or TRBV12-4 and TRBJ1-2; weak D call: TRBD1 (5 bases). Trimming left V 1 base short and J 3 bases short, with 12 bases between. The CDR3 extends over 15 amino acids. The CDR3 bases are TGTGCCAGCAGTTTAGTTGTCGGGGGTCACTATGGCTACACCTTC. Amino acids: CASSLVVGGHYGYTF.

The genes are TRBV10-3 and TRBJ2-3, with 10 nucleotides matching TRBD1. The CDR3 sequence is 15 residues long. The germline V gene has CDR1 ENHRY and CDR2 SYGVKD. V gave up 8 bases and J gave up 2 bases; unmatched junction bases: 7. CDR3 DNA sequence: TGTGCCATCCGGGACAGGGGCTATACCACAGATACGCAGTATTTT. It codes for CAIRDRGYTTDTQYF.

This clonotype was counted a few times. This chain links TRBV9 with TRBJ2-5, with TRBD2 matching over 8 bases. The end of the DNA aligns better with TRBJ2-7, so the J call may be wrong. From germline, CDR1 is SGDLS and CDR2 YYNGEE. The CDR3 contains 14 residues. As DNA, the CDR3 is TGTGCCAGCACCGCCGGACTAGCTGATTACGAGCAGTACTTC. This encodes CASTAGLADYEQYF.

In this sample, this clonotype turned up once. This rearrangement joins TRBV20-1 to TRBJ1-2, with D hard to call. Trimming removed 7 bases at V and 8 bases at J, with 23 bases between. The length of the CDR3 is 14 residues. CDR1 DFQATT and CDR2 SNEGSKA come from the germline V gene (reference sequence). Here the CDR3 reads CSVHQPGKRSGYTF. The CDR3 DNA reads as TGCAGTGTCCATCAACCGGGGAAAAGGTCGGGCTACACCTTC.

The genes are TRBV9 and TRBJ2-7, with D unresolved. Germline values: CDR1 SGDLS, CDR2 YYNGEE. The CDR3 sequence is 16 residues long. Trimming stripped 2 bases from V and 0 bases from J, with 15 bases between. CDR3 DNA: TGTGCCAGCAGCGTCGAAACGACGGCAAGCTCCTACGAGCAGTACTTC. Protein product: CASSVETTASSYEQYF.

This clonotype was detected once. The CDR3 reads CSANWPGYEQYF. The DNA for the CDR3 is TGCAGCGCTAACTGGCCAGGGTACGAGCAGTACTTC. The chain is built from TRBV29-1 and TRBJ2-5, with D perhaps matching TRBD1 (5 bases). The DNA matches TRBJ2-7 better at its end, which makes the J call doubtful. The germline V gene has CDR1 SQVTM and CDR2 ANQGSEA. The CDR3 spans 12 residues.

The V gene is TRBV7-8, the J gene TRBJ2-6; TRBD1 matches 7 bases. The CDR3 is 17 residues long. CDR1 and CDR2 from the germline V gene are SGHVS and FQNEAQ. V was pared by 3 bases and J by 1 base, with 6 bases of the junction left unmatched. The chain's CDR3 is CASSFRDSPSGANVLTF. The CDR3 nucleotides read TGTGCCAGCAGCTTCCGGGACAGCCCTTCTGGGGCCAACGTCCTGACTTTC.

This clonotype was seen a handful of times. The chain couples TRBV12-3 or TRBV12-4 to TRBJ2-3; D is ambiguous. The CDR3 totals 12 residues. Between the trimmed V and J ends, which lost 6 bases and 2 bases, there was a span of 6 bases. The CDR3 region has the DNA TGTGCCAGCAGACTATTCACAGATACGCAGTATTTT. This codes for CASRLFTDTQYF.

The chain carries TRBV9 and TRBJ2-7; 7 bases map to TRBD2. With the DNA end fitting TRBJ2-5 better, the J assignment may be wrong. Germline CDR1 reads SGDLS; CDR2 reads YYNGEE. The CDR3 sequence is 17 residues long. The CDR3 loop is CASSVDSAAWGGETQYF. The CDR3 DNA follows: TGTGCCAGCAGCGTAGATTCGGCGGCCTGGGGGGGAGAGACCCAGTACTTC.

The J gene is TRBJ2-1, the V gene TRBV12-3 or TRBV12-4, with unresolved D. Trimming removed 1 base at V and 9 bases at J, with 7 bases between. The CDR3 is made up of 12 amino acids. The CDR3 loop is CASSLGLGEQFF. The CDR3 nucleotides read TGTGCCAGCAGTTTAGGGCTGGGTGAGCAGTTCTTC.

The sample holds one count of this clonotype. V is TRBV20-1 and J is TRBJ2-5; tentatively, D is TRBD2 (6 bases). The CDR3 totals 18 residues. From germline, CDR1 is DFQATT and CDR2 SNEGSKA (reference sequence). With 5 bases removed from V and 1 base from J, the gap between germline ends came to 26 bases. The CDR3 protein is CSADSGSRDLLGQETQYF. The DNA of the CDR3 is TGCAGTGCTGACTCTGGCTCGCGGGATCTTTTAGGCCAAGAGACCCAGTACTTC.

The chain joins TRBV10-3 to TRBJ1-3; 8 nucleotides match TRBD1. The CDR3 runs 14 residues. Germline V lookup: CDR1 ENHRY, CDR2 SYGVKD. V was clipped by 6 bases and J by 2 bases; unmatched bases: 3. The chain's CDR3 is CAIRSDRAGNTIYF. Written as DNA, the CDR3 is TGTGCCATCAGATCGGACAGGGCTGGAAACACCATATATTTT.

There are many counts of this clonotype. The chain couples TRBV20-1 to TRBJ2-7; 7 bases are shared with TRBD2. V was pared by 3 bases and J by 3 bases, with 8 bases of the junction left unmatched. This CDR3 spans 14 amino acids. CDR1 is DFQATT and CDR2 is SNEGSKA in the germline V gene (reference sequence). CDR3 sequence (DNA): TGCAGTGCTAGTGGGGCTAGCGGACTCTACGAGCAGTACTTC. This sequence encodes CSASGASGLYEQYF.

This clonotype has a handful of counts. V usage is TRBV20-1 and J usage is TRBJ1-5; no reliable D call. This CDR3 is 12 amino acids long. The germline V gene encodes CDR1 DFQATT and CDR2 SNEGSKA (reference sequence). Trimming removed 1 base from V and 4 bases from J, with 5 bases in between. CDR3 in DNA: TGCAGTGCTAGAGGTGAAAATCAGCCCCAGCATTTT. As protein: CSARGENQPQHF.

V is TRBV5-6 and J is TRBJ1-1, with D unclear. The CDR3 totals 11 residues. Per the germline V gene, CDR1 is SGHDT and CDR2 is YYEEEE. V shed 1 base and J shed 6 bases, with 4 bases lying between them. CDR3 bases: TGTGCCAGCAGCTTGCAGGCTGAAGCTTTCTTT. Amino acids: CASSLQAEAFF. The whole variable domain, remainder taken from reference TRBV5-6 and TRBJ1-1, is DAGVTQSPTHLIKTRGQQVTLRCSPKSGHDTVSWYQQALGQGPQFIFQYYEEEERQRGNFPDRFSGHQFPNYSSELNVNALLLGDSALYLCASSLQAEAFFGQGTRLTVV.

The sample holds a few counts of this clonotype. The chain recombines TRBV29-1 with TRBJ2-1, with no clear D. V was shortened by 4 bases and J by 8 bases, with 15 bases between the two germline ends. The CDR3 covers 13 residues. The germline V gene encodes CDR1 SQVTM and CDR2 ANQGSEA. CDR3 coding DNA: TGCAGCGTTGTGATAGTCCTGTGGCATGAGCAGTTCTTC. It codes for CSVVIVLWHEQFF.

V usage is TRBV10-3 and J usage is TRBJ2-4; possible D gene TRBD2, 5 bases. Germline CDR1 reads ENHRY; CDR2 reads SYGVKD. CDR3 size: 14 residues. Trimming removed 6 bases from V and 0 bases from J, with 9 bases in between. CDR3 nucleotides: TGTGCCATCAGCGAGGAGGTAGCCAAAAACATTCAGTACTTC. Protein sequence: CAISEEVAKNIQYF.

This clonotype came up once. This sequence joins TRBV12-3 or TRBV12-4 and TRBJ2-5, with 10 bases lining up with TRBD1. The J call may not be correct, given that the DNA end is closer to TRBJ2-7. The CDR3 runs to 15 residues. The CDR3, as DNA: TGTGCCAGCAGCCGCGGACAGGGGGTAGCCTACGAGCAGTACTTC. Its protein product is CASSRGQGVAYEQYF.

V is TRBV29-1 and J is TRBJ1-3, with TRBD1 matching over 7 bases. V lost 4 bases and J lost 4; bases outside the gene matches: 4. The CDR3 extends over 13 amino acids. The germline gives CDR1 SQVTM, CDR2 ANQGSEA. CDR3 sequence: CSVGQTGGNTIYF. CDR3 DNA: TGCAGCGTTGGGCAGACAGGGGGAAACACCATATATTTT.

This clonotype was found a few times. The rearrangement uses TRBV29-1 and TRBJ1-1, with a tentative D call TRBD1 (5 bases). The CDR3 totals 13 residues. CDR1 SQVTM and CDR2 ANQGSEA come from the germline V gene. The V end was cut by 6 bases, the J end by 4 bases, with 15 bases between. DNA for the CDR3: TGCAGCGTCGCTGAGGGGAGCGGCACTGAAGCTTTCTTT. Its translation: CSVAEGSGTEAFF.

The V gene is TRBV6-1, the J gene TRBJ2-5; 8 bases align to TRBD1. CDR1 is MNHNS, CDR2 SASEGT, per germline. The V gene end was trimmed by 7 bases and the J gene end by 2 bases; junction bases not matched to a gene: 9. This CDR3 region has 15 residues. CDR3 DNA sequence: TGTGCCAGCACCGTAGGACAGGGCGGGCAAGAGACCCAGTACTTC. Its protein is CASTVGQGGQETQYF.

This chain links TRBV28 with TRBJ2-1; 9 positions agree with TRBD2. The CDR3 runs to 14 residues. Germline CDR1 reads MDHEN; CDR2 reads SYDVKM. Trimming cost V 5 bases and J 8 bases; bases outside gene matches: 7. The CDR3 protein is CASSGTSPWYEQFF. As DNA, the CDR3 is TGTGCCAGCAGTGGGACTAGCCCATGGTATGAGCAGTTCTTC.

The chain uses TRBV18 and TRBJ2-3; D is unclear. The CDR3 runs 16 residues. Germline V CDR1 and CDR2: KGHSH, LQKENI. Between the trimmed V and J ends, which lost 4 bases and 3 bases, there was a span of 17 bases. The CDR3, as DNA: TGTGCCAGCTCACAGTACATCCAGGACGGGACAGATACGCAGTATTTT. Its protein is CASSQYIQDGTDTQYF.

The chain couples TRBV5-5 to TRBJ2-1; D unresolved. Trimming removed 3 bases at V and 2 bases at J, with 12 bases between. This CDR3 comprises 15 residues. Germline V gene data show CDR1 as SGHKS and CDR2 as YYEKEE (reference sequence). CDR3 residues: CASSSRPFPYNEQFF. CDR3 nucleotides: TGTGCCAGCAGCTCACGTCCATTCCCCTACAATGAGCAGTTCTTC.

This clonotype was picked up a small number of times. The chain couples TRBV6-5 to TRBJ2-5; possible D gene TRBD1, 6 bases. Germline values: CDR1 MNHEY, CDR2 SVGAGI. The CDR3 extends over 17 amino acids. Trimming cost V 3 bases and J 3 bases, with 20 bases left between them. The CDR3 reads CASSYKDRDNEKETQYF. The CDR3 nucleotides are TGTGCCAGCAGTTATAAAGACCGGGACAACGAGAAAGAGACCCAGTACTTC.

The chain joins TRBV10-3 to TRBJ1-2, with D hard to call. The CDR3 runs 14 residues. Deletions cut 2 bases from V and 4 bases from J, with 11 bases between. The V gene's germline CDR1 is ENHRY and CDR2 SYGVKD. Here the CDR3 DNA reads TGTGCCATCAGTGAGAAGGCCTTTACCTATGGCTACACCTTC. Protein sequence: CAISEKAFTYGYTF.

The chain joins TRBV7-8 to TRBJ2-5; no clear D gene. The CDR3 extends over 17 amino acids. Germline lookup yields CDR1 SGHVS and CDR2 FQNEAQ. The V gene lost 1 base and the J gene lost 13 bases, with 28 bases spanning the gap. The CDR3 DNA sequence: TGTGCCAGCAGCTTAGGGGTTAGCCCCCGAGGTAACAATGAGCGGTACTTC. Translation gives CASSLGVSPRGNNERYF.

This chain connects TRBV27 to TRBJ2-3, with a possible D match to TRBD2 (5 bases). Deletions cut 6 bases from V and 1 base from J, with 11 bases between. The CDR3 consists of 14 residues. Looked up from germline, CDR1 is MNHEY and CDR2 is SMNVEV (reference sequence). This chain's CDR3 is CASREEVGTDTQYF. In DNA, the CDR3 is TGTGCCAGCAGGGAGGAGGTCGGCACAGATACGCAGTATTTT.

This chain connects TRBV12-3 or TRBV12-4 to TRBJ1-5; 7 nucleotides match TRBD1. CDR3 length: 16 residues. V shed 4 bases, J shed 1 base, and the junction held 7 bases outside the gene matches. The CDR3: CASSSSGGGSNQPQHF. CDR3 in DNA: TGTGCCAGCAGTTCGAGTGGAGGGGGCAGCAATCAGCCCCAGCATTTT.

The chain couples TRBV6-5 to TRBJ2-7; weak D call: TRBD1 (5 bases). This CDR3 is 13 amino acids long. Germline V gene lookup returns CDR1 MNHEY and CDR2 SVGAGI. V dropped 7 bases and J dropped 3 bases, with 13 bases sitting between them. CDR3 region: CASKSQTDYEQYF. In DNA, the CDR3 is TGTGCCAGCAAAAGCCAGACAGACTACGAGCAGTACTTC.

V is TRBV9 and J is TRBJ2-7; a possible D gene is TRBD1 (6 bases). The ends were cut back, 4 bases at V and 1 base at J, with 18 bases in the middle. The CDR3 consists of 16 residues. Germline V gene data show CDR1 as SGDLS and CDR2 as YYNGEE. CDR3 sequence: CASSSGQGSRSYEQYF. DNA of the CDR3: TGTGCCAGCAGCTCCGGGCAGGGGTCGAGGTCCTACGAGCAGTACTTC.